This T cell receptor (beta chain) originates from a study of tumor-infiltrating lymphocytes in primary liver carcinoma. Overall study context: Ages ranged from 30 to 69, with HCC or mixed HCC-cholangiocarcinoma.

This CDR3 has 15 amino acids. Germline V CDR1 and CDR2: LNHDA, SQIVND (reference sequence). Study-level results: Blood fell significantly below tumors in its top-250-clone fraction (p = 0.039). Tumor region pairs outstripped tumor-adjacent and tumor-blood pairs in overlap.

Using a constant-region primer together with ProtoScript II reverse transcriptase, TCR beta cDNA was made from 500 to 650 ng of total RNA. ARM-PCR, slightly modified, supplied the TCR beta libraries through three nested multiplex PCR rounds. Investigators reported that the first two PCR rounds, at 9 to 11 cycles each, used TRBV1-TRBV30 forward primers with a C-beta reverse primer. TCRdb recomputed calls from the multiplex PCR reads with MiXCR, one row per CDR3 protein. The sample comprises roughly 330,000 distinct CDR3 sequences, 65% of which are singletons, and about 6% rests with the top ten. This clonotype was seen only once. Its antigen is still unknown. Unsorted whole blood yielded the blood RNA, and germline DNA was also extracted. HBV chronically infected the treatment-naive patients.

V usage is TRBV19 and J usage is TRBJ2-1; 11 bases fit TRBD2. TRBJ2-7 explains the end of the DNA better; the J call may be wrong. The sample taken for sequencing was peripheral blood. The TCR sequence derives from a man in his forties with primary liver carcinoma and hepatitis B virus infection. In nucleotides, the CDR3 is TGTGCCAGCACCTCGGCGGCTAGCGGGAGGAATGAGCAGTACTTC. It is translated as CASTSAASGRNEQYF.